A single sample is the source of the 20 T cell receptor beta chains below, sequenced in a study of T-cell memory formation after mild COVID-19. TCRdb recomputed calls from the 5' RACE reads with MiXCR, one row per CDR3 protein. Of about 250,000 distinct CDR3 sequences detected, over 15% appear once; the ten largest clones hold approximately 22%. Sequencing input: PBMCs or a T cell subset sorted from them (not recorded which). These receptors all stem from a young man who had mild COVID-19 (a few samples of this study predate the infection). Cell type and time point are not known.

The rearrangement joins TRBV4-2 to TRBJ1-6; maybe TRBD1 (6 bases). V was shortened by 0 bases and J by 7 bases, with 16 bases between the two germline ends. Germline loops: CDR1 LGHNA, CDR2 YNFKEQ. The CDR3 contains 17 residues. The CDR3 here is CASSQEAIGGPNSPLHF. CDR3 DNA: TGTGCCAGCAGCCAAGAAGCGATAGGGGGGCCGAATTCACCCCTCCACTTT.

The table lists this clonotype with a few counts. The chain is built from TRBV5-1 and TRBJ2-1, with 10 positions matching TRBD2. Looked up from germline, CDR1 is SGHRS and CDR2 is YFSETQ. There are 15 residues in the CDR3. V lost 1 base, J lost 5 bases, and 3 bases stayed unmatched. The CDR3 nucleotides are TGCGCCAGCAGCTTGCTAGCGGGGGTTCACAATGAGCAGTTCTTC. Protein: CASSLLAGVHNEQFF.

The rearrangement links TRBV12-3 or TRBV12-4 to TRBJ1-3; D unclear. CDR3 length: 14 amino acids. V was clipped by 3 bases and J by 4 bases, with 10 bases between them. CDR3 sequence reads: CASSFGLIGNTIYF. The CDR3 DNA sequence: TGTGCCAGCAGTTTCGGGTTAATCGGAAACACCATATATTTT.

This chain connects TRBV7-2 to TRBJ2-5; D ambiguous. The CDR3 length is 14 residues. V was trimmed by 3 bases and J by 5 bases, leaving 13 bases between them. Germline V gene sequence: CDR1 SGHTA, CDR2 FQGNSA. The chain's CDR3 is CASSFSRTAETQYF. In nucleotides, the CDR3 is TGTGCCAGCAGCTTCTCAAGGACGGCCGAGACCCAGTACTTC.

A remark on this clonotype: Germline is not matched at one junction end, which may reflect a read error. This chain joins TRBV7-7 and TRBJ2-5; D is uncertain. Looked up from germline, CDR1 is SSHAT and CDR2 is FNYEAQ (reference sequence). The CDR3 is 15 amino acids. CDR3: CASSLNPHSQETQYF. For the CDR3, the DNA is TGTGCTAGCAGCTTAAATCCCCACTCCCAAGAGACCCAGTACTTC.

The chain carries TRBV20-1 and TRBJ1-1, with TRBD1 identical over 7 bases. The CDR3 has 13 amino acids. V trimming: 6 bases; J trimming: 1 base; junction bases outside the gene matches: 5. CDR1 and CDR2 from the germline V gene are DFQATT and SNEGSKA (reference sequence). The CDR3 is CSAYRDRNTEAFF. DNA of the CDR3: TGCAGTGCCTACCGGGACAGGAACACTGAAGCTTTCTTT.

This clonotype appeared a few times. The V and J genes are TRBV24-1 and TRBJ2-1; 9 bases are shared with TRBD2. Germline lookup yields CDR1 KGHDR and CDR2 SFDVKD. The CDR3 is 17 amino acids. The V and J ends lost 5 bases and 0 bases, in that order; junction bases with no gene match: 7. Here the CDR3 DNA reads TGTGCCACCAGTGCCTCGTTTAGCGGGGGCTCCTACAATGAGCAGTTCTTC. Its translation: CATSASFSGGSYNEQFF.

This clonotype was recorded many times. The V call is TRBV12-3 or TRBV12-4, the J call TRBJ1-4; tentatively, D is TRBD1 (5 bases). The CDR3 runs to 14 residues. V was shortened by 6 bases and J by 11 bases, with 19 bases between the two germline ends. CDR3 loop: CASSLSGVRGKLFF. The CDR3 DNA reads as TGTGCCAGCAGCTTATCTGGCGTGAGGGGTAAACTGTTTTTT.

Only a few counts were recorded for this clonotype. The genes are TRBV20-1 and TRBJ2-1; D is perhaps TRBD2 (5 bases). Germline CDR1 is DFQATT and CDR2 is SNEGSKA (reference sequence). V dropped 3 bases and J dropped 0 bases, with 15 bases sitting between them. This CDR3 has 16 amino acids. This chain's CDR3 is CSASPPGWSSYNEQFF. The DNA for the CDR3 is TGCAGTGCTAGTCCCCCGGGGTGGAGCTCCTACAATGAGCAGTTCTTC.

This clonotype appeared a few times. The V and J genes are TRBV2 and TRBJ2-5; weak D call: TRBD2 (6 bases). The CDR3 is 13 amino acids. Germline lookup yields CDR1 SNHLY and CDR2 FYNNEI. Trimming took 6 bases from V and 3 from J, leaving 11 bases between them. The CDR3 DNA is TGTGCCAGCAGGCGAGCGGGTGAAGAGACCCAGTACTTC. It specifies CASRRAGEETQYF.

The V call is TRBV6-6, the J call TRBJ1-5, with D hard to call. V lost 2 bases and J 4 bases, leaving 6 bases between the germline ends. Germline V gene data show CDR1 as MNHNY and CDR2 as SVGAGI (reference sequence). This CDR3 has 13 amino acids. CDR3 sequence (DNA): TGTGCCAGCAGTTACGATGTTAATCAGCCCCAGCATTTT. Its translation is CASSYDVNQPQHF.

J is TRBJ2-1 and V is TRBV4-1; D might be TRBD2 (6 bases). Germline V lookup: CDR1 MGHRA, CDR2 YSYEKL. V dropped 3 bases and J dropped 5 bases, with 20 bases sitting between them. The CDR3 contains 17 residues. The CDR3: CASSQYLGGSINNEQFF. Written as DNA, the CDR3 is TGCGCCAGCAGCCAGTATCTTGGGGGGTCTATCAACAATGAGCAGTTCTTC.

This clonotype was detected many times. The chain uses TRBV5-6 and TRBJ1-5; D not certain. From germline, CDR1 is SGHDT and CDR2 YYEEEE. This CDR3 contains 13 residues. The V end was cut by 1 base, the J end by 5 bases, with 7 bases between. In DNA, the CDR3 is TGTGCCAGCAGCTTGTCCTGGGATCAGCCCCAGCATTTT. As protein: CASSLSWDQPQHF.

The CDR3 spells CASSSRQGAGYGYTF. The CDR3 nucleotides read TGTGCCAGCAGCTCCAGACAGGGGGCAGGGTATGGCTACACCTTC. V is TRBV3-1 and J is TRBJ1-2; 10 nucleotides align to TRBD1. Germline CDR1 LGHDT, CDR2 YNNKEL (reference sequence). The CDR3 is 15 amino acids. After removal of 5 bases from V and 5 bases from J, the junction contained 8 bases not matched to a gene.

This clonotype was detected a few times. The rearrangement joins TRBV3-1 to TRBJ2-2, with TRBD1 as a possible D gene (5 bases). The germline gives CDR1 LGHDT, CDR2 YNNKEL (reference sequence). This CDR3 has 15 amino acids. Trimming pared 0 bases from V and 5 bases from J, leaving 10 bases between. DNA of the CDR3: TGTGCCAGCAGCCAAGATGCCAGGGCGACCGGGGAGCTGTTTTTT. Protein product: CASSQDARATGELFF.

Only a few counts were recorded for this clonotype. The gene calls are TRBV7-2 and TRBJ2-7; 8 positions match TRBD2. Germline-derived CDR1 and CDR2 are SGHTA and FQGNSA. V trimming: 5 bases; J trimming: 2 bases; junction bases outside the gene matches: 5. The CDR3 length is 14 residues. CDR3 DNA: TGTGCCAGCAGCCGTACTAGCGGCCCCTACGAGCAGTACTTC. Residues: CASSRTSGPYEQYF.

This clonotype was counted a few times. The V call is TRBV4-1, the J call TRBJ1-6; 8 bases align to TRBD1. Germline CDR1 MGHRA, CDR2 YSYEKL. Trimming at V came to 4 bases and at J to 13 bases, leaving 12 bases not matched to a gene. The CDR3 spans 15 residues. The CDR3 reads CASSPRQGWTWPLHF. Here the CDR3 DNA reads TGCGCCAGCAGCCCAAGACAGGGGTGGACTTGGCCCCTCCACTTT.

J is TRBJ1-1 and V is TRBV7-2; 10 nucleotides align to TRBD1. The germline CDR1 and CDR2 sequences are SGHTA and FQGNSA. This CDR3 comprises 17 residues. The V gene end was trimmed by 5 bases and the J gene end by 3 bases; junction bases not matched to a gene: 12. CDR3 residues: CASSLDPTGGMDTEAFF. CDR3 coding DNA: TGTGCCAGCAGCCTCGACCCGACAGGGGGCATGGACACTGAAGCTTTCTTT.

The CDR3 DNA follows: TGTGCCAGCAGCTTAAGTAAGCCACACACAGATACGCAGTATTTT. It specifies CASSLSKPHTDTQYF. The chain recombines TRBV7-6 with TRBJ2-3; D ambiguous. The CDR3 is 15 amino acids. The germline V gene has CDR1 SGHVS and CDR2 FNYEAQ. Trimming took off 2 bases at V and 2 bases at J, with 11 bases between the two ends.

This clonotype has just a few counts. J is TRBJ2-3 and V is TRBV7-2; D is unclear. Trimming stripped 5 bases from V and 6 bases from J, with 9 bases between. CDR3 length: 12 residues. The germline CDR1 and CDR2 sequences are SGHTA and FQGNSA. The CDR3 coding sequence is TGTGCCAGCAGCCCCCATCGGGATACGCAGTATTTT. It translates to CASSPHRDTQYF.